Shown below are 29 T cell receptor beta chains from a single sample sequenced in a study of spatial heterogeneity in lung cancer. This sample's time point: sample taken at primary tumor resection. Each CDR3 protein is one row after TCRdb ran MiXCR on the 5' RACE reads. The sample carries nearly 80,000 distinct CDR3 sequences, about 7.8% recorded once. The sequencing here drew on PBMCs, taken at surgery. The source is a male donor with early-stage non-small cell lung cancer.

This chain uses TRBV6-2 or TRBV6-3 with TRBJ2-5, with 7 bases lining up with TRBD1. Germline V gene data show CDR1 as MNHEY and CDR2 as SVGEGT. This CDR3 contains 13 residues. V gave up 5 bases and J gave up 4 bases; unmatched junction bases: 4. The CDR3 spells CASSPRQGETQYF. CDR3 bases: TGTGCCAGCAGTCCCCGACAGGGAGAGACCCAGTACTTC.

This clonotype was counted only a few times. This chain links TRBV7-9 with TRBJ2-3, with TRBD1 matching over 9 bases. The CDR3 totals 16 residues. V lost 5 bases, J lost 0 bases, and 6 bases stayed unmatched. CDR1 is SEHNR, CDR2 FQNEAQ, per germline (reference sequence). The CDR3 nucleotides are TGTGCCAGCAGCCAAACAGGGGGCTCTAGCACAGATACGCAGTATTTT. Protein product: CASSQTGGSSTDTQYF. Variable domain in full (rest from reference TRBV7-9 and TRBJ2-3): DTGVSQNPRHKITKRGQNVTFRCDPISEHNRLYWYRQTLGQGPEFLTYFQNEAQLEKSRLLSDRFSAERPKGSFSTLEIQRTEQGDSAMYLCASSQTGGSSTDTQYFGPGTRLTVL.

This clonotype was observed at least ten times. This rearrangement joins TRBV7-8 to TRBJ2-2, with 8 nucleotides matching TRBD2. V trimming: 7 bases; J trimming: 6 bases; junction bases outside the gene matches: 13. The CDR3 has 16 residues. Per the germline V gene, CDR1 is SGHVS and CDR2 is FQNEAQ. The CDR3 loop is CASTRPPRSGAGELFF. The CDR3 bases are TGTGCCAGCACCCGCCCCCCGCGTAGCGGGGCCGGGGAGCTGTTTTTT.

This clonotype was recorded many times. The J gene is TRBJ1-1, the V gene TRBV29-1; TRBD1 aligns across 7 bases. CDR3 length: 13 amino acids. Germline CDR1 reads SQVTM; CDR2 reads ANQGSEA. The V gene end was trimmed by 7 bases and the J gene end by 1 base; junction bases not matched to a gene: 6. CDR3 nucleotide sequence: TGCAGCGCCCTGGGACAGCAGAACACTGAAGCTTTCTTT. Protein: CSALGQQNTEAFF.

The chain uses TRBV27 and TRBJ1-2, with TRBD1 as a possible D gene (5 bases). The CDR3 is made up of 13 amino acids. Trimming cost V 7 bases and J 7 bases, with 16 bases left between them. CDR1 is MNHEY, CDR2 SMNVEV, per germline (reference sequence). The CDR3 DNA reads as TGTGCCAGCACCAAAAGCGGGGGAGGTGGCTACACCTTC. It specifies CASTKSGGGGYTF.

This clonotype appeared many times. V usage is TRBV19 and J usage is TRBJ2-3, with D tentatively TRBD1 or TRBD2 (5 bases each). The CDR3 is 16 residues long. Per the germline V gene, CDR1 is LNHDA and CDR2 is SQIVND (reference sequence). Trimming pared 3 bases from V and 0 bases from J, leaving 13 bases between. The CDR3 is CASSIRGRASTDTQYF. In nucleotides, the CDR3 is TGTGCCAGTAGTATCCGGGGCCGCGCCAGCACAGATACGCAGTATTTT.

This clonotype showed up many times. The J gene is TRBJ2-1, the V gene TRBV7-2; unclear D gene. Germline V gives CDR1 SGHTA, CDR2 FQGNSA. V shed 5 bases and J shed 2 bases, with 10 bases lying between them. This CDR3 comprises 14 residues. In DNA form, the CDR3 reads TGTGCCAGCAGCCGCTCCCAAGCCTACAATGAGCAGTTCTTC. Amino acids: CASSRSQAYNEQFF.

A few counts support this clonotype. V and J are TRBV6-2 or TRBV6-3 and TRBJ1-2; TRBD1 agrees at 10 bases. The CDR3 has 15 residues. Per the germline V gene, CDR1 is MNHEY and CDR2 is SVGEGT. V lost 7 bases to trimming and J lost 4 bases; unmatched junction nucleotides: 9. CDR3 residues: CASNPDRGRIYGYTF. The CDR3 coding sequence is TGTGCCAGCAACCCCGACAGGGGGCGTATCTATGGCTACACCTTC.

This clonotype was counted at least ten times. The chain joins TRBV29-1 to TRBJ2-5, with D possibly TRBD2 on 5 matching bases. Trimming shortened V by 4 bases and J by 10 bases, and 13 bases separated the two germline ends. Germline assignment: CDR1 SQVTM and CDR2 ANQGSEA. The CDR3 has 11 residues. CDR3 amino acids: CSVGETPGQYF. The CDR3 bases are TGCAGCGTTGGGGAGACCCCGGGCCAGTACTTC.

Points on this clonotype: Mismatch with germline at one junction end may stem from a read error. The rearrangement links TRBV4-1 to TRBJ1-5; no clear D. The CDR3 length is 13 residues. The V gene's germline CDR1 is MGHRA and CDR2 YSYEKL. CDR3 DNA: TGCGCCAGCAGCCACGTAGGCAATCAGCCCCAGCGTTTT. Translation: CASSHVGNQPQRF.

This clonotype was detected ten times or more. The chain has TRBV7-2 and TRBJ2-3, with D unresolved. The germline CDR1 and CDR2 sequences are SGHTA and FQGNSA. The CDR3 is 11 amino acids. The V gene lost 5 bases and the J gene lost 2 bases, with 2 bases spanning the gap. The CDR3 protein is CASSPTDTQYF. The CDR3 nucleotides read TGTGCCAGCAGCCCCACAGATACGCAGTATTTT. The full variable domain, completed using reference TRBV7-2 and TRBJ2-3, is GAGVSQSPSNKVTEKGKDVELRCDPISGHTALYWYRQSLGQGLEFLIYFQGNSAPDKSGLPSDRFSAERTGGSVSTLTIQRTQQEDSAVYLCASSPTDTQYFGPGTRLTVL.

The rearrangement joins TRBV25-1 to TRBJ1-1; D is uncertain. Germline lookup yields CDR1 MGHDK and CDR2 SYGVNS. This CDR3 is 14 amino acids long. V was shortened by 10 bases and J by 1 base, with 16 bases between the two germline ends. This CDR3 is CATQGTGRNTEAFF. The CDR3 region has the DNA TGTGCCACCCAAGGTACCGGGAGGAACACTGAAGCTTTCTTT. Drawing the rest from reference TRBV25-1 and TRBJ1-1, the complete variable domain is EADIYQTPRYLVIGTGKKITLECSQTMGHDKMYWYQQDPGMELHLIHYSYGVNSTEKGDLSSESTVSRIRTEHFPLTLESARPSHTSQYLCATQGTGRNTEAFFGQGTRLTVV.

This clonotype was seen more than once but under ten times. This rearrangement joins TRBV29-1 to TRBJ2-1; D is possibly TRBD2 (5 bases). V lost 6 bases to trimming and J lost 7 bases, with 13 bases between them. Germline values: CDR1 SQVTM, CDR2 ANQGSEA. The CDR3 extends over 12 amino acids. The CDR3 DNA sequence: TGCAGCGTCGGGGTGGCTATAAATGAGCAGTTCTTC. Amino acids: CSVGVAINEQFF.

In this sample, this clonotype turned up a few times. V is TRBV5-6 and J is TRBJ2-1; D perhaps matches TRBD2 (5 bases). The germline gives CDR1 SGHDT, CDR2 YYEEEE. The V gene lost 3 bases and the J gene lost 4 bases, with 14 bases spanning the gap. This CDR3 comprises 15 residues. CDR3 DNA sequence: TGTGCCAGCAGCTCGAGAGGAGGTAATTACAATGAGCAGTTCTTC. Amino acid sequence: CASSSRGGNYNEQFF.

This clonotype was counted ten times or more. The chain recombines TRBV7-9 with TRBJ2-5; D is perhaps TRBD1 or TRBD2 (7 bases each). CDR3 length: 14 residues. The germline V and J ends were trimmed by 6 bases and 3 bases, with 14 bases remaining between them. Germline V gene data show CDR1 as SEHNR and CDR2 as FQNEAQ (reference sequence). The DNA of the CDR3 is TGTGCCAGCAGGGAAGCAGGGGGGGAAGAGACCCAGTACTTC. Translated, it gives CASREAGGEETQYF.

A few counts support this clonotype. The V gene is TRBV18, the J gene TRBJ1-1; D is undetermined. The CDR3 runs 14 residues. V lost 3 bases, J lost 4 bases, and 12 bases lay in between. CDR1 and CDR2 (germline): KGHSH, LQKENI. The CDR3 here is CASSPGRVATEAFF. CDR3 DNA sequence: TGTGCCAGCTCACCCGGAAGGGTGGCCACTGAAGCTTTCTTT.

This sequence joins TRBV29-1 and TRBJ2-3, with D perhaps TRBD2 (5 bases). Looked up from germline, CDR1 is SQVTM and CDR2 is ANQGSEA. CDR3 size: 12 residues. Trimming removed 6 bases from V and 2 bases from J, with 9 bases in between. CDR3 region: CSVGLTTDTQYF. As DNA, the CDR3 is TGCAGCGTCGGACTGACCACAGATACGCAGTATTTT.

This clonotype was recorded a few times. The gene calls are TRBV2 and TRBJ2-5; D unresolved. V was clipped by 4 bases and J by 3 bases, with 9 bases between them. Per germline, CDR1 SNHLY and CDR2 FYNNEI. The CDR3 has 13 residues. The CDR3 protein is CASSGVQKETQYF. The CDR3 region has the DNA TGTGCCAGCAGTGGGGTTCAGAAAGAGACCCAGTACTTC.

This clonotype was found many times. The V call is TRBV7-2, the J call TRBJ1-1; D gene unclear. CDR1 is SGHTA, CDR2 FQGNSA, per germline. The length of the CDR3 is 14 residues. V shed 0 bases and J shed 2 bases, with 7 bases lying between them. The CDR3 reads CASSLAASNTEAFF. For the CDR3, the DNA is TGTGCCAGCAGCTTAGCGGCTTCAAACACTGAAGCTTTCTTT.

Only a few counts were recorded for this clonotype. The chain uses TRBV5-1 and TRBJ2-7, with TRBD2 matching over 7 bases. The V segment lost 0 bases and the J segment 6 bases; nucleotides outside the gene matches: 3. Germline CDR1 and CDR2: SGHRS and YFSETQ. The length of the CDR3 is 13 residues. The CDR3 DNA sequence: TGCGCCAGCAGCTTGGGGCCTAGCGGCGAGCAGTACTTC. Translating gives CASSLGPSGEQYF.

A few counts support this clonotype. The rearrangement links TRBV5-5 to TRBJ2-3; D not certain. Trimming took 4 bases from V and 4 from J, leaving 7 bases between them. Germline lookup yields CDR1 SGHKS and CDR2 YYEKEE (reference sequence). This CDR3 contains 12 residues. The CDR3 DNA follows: TGTGCCAGCAGCGGGGTGGCAGATACGCAGTATTTT. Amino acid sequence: CASSGVADTQYF. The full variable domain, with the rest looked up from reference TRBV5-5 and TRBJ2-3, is DAGVTQSPTHLIKTRGQQVTLRCSPISGHKSVSWYQQVLGQGPQFIFQYYEKEERGRGNFPDRFSARQFPNYSSELNVNALLLGDSALYLCASSGVADTQYFGPGTRLTVL.

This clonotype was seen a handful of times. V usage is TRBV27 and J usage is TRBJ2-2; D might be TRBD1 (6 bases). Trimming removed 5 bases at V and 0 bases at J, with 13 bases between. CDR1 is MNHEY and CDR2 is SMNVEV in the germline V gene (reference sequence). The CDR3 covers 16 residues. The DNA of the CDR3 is TGTGCCAGCAGTCCCGGGACACGGGCGAACACCGGGGAGCTGTTTTTT. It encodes CASSPGTRANTGELFF.

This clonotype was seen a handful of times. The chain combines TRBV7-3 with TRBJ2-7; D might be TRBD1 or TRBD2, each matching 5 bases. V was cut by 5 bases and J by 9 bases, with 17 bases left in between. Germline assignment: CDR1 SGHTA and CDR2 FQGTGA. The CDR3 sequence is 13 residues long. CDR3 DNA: TGTGCCAGCAGCCGGGACGTGCTGGGGCGGCAGTACTTC. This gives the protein CASSRDVLGRQYF.

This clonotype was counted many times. The CDR3 region has the DNA TGCAGTGCTAGAGCCCCCCGGGACGGCTACGAGCAGTACTTC. Protein: CSARAPRDGYEQYF. V and J are TRBV20-1 and TRBJ2-7, with D perhaps matching TRBD1 or TRBD2 (5 bases each). With 1 base removed from V and 3 bases from J, the gap between germline ends came to 13 bases. The germline V gene has CDR1 DFQATT and CDR2 SNEGSKA (reference sequence). This CDR3 has 14 amino acids.

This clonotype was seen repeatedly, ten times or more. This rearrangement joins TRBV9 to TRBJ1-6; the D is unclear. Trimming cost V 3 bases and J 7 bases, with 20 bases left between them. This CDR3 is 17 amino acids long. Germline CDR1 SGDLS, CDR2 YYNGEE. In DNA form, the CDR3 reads TGTGCCAGCAGCGCCGACCCCCGCGGGGTTTGGAATTCACCCCTCCACTTT. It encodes CASSADPRGVWNSPLHF. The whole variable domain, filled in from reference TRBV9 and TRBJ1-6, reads DSGVTQTPKHLITATGQRVTLRCSPRSGDLSVYWYQQSLDQGLQFLIQYYNGEERAKGNILERFSAQQFPDLHSELNLSSLELGDSALYFCASSADPRGVWNSPLHFGNGTRLTVT.

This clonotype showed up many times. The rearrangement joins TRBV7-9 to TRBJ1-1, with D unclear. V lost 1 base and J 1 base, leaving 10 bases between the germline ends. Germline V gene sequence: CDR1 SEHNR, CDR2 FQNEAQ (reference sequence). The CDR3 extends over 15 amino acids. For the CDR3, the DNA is TGTGCCAGCAGCTTAGATAGGGAAGCGAACACTGAAGCTTTCTTT. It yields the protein CASSLDREANTEAFF.

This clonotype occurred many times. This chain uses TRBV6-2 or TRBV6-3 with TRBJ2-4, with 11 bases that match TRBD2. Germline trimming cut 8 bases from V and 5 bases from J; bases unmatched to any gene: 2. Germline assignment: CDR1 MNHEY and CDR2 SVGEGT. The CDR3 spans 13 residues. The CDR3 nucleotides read TGTGCCAGCCGGGGACTAGCGGAAAACATTCAGTACTTC. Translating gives CASRGLAENIQYF.

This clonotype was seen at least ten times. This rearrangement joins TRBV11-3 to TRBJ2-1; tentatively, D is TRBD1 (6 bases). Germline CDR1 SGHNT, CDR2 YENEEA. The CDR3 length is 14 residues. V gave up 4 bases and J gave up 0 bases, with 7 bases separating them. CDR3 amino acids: CASSSDSSYNEQFF. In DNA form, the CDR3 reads TGTGCCAGCAGCTCGGACAGCTCCTACAATGAGCAGTTCTTC.

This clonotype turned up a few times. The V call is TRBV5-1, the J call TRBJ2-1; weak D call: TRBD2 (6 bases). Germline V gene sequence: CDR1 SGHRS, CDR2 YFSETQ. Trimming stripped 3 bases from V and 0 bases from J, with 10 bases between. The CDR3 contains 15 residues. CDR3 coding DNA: TGCGCCAGCAGCTGGGGTAGCGGCTCCTACAATGAGCAGTTCTTC. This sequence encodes CASSWGSGSYNEQFF.